The rows below give T cell receptor beta chains drawn from one sample of a study of identical twins. TCRdb re-called the 5' RACE reads with MiXCR, one entry per CDR3 protein. This table holds roughly 1,500,000 distinct CDR3 sequences, more than 30% found once. The sample comprised cord blood. Source of these receptors: a newborn girl in good health. Both conserved end residues are part of each CDR3. Fields, in order: D gene, J gene, V gene, clone size, CDR3 protein, CDR3 DNA. The D gene is left open where the match is weak. Expanded clones get a size class; other rows say once, few or many, or leave the size out.

d_call: NA; j_call: TRBJ2-6; v_call: TRBV27; clone_size: NA; cdr3_aa: CASSSSIGGANVPTF; cdr3_nt: TGTGCCAGCAGTTCCTCCATTGGTGGGGCCAACGTCCCGACTTTC
d_call: NA; j_call: TRBJ1-1; v_call: TRBV7-9; clone_size: many; cdr3_aa: CASSPTEGTEAFF; cdr3_nt: TGTGCCAGCAGCCCGACCGAAGGCACTGAAGCTTTCTTT
d_call: NA; j_call: TRBJ1-2; v_call: TRBV18; clone_size: few; cdr3_aa: CASSYAPVDGYTF; cdr3_nt: TGTGCCAGCTCATACGCCCCCGTCGATGGCTACACCTTC
d_call: TRBD2; j_call: TRBJ2-1; v_call: TRBV7-2; clone_size: NA; cdr3_aa: CASSPRTRSKEQFF; cdr3_nt: TGCGCCAGCAGCCCACGGACTAGATCGAAGGAGCAGTTCTTC
d_call: TRBD2; j_call: TRBJ2-1; v_call: TRBV7-9; clone_size: few; cdr3_aa: CAIERGGEYNEQFF; cdr3_nt: TGTGCCATCGAACGGGGGGGAGAATACAATGAGCAGTTCTTC
d_call: NA; j_call: TRBJ2-1; v_call: TRBV5-1; clone_size: NA; cdr3_aa: CASSLPTLRAYNEQFF; cdr3_nt: TGCGCCAGCAGCTTACCGACTCTTAGGGCCTACAATGAGCAGTTCTTC
d_call: TRBD1; j_call: TRBJ1-4; v_call: TRBV2; clone_size: NA; cdr3_aa: CASSDDRAISTTNEKLFF; cdr3_nt: TGTGCCAGCAGTGACGACAGGGCGATTTCAACAACTAATGAAAAACTGTTTTTT
d_call: TRBD2; j_call: TRBJ2-3; v_call: TRBV10-3; clone_size: NA; cdr3_aa: CAISESGAGGTDTQYF; cdr3_nt: TGTGCCATCAGTGAGTCAGGAGCGGGAGGAACAGATACGCAGTATTTT
d_call: NA; j_call: TRBJ2-1; v_call: TRBV12-3/TRBV12-4; clone_size: NA; cdr3_aa: CASSGDSYDEQFF; cdr3_nt: TGTGCCAGCAGCGGGGACTCTTACGATGAGCAGTTCTTC
d_call: NA; j_call: TRBJ1-6; v_call: TRBV6-6; clone_size: NA; cdr3_aa: CASSHRLDNSPLHF; cdr3_nt: TGTGCCAGCAGTCACAGGCTAGATAATTCACCCCTCCACTTT
d_call: NA; j_call: TRBJ2-7; v_call: TRBV5-1; clone_size: many; cdr3_aa: CASSFGGFSYEQYF; cdr3_nt: TGCGCCAGCAGCTTCGGGGGCTTCTCCTACGAGCAGTACTTC
d_call: NA; j_call: TRBJ2-7; v_call: TRBV3-1; clone_size: NA; cdr3_aa: CASSQGGSGHYEQYF; cdr3_nt: TGTGCCAGCAGCCAAGGTGGTAGCGGACACTACGAGCAGTACTTC
d_call: NA; j_call: TRBJ1-6; v_call: TRBV7-2; clone_size: NA; cdr3_aa: CASSLWLRNSPLHF; cdr3_nt: TGTGCCAGCAGCTTATGGCTAAGAAATTCACCCCTCCACTTT
d_call: TRBD1; j_call: TRBJ2-4; v_call: TRBV7-8; clone_size: NA; cdr3_aa: CASSQDRVRDIQYF; cdr3_nt: TGTGCCAGCAGCCAGGACAGGGTTCGGGACATTCAGTACTTC
d_call: NA; j_call: TRBJ2-7; v_call: TRBV7-2; clone_size: NA; cdr3_aa: CASSSIRYSYEQYF; cdr3_nt: TGTGCCAGCAGCTCTATCAGGTACTCCTACGAGCAGTACTTC
d_call: NA; j_call: TRBJ1-4; v_call: TRBV20-1; clone_size: NA; cdr3_aa: CSALSEGLIEKLFF; cdr3_nt: TGCAGTGCACTAAGCGAGGGGCTTATTGAAAAACTGTTTTTT
d_call: TRBD1; j_call: TRBJ2-6; v_call: TRBV28; clone_size: NA; cdr3_aa: CASRPPTGTGANVLTF; cdr3_nt: TGTGCCAGCAGGCCCCCGACAGGGACTGGGGCCAACGTCCTGACTTTC
d_call: NA; j_call: TRBJ1-2; v_call: TRBV12-3/TRBV12-4; clone_size: NA; cdr3_aa: CASNMDINYGYTF; cdr3_nt: TGTGCCAGCAACATGGACATTAACTATGGCTACACCTTC
d_call: NA; j_call: TRBJ2-5; v_call: TRBV5-5; clone_size: few; cdr3_aa: CASSLSESQETQYF; cdr3_nt: TGTGCCAGCAGCCTTAGCGAGAGCCAAGAGACCCAGTACTTC
d_call: NA; j_call: TRBJ1-2; v_call: TRBV5-1; clone_size: few; cdr3_aa: CASSGKNRTFRGWGINYGYTF; cdr3_nt: TGCGCCAGCAGCGGAAAGAACCGGACGTTCAGGGGATGGGGAATTAACTATGGCTACACCTTC
d_call: NA; j_call: TRBJ2-3; v_call: TRBV20-1; clone_size: few; cdr3_aa: CSATSRGADTQYF; cdr3_nt: TGCAGTGCTACTAGCCGGGGCGCAGATACGCAGTATTTT
d_call: TRBD1; j_call: TRBJ1-2; v_call: TRBV15; clone_size: NA; cdr3_aa: CATSRDMGRIRTGGEYGYTF; cdr3_nt: TGTGCCACCAGCAGAGATATGGGTAGGATCCGGACAGGGGGCGAATATGGCTACACCTTC
d_call: NA; j_call: TRBJ2-5; v_call: TRBV5-1; clone_size: few; cdr3_aa: CASSLDGRQVQETQYF; cdr3_nt: TGCGCCAGCAGCTTGGACGGAAGACAGGTCCAAGAGACCCAGTACTTC
d_call: TRBD2; j_call: TRBJ2-7; v_call: TRBV4-2; clone_size: NA; cdr3_aa: CASSQGTGGPNRQYF; cdr3_nt: TGTGCCAGCAGCCAGGGTACGGGAGGGCCTAATAGGCAGTACTTC
d_call: TRBD1; j_call: TRBJ1-5; v_call: TRBV20-1; clone_size: NA; cdr3_aa: CSARSGTGGNQPQHF; cdr3_nt: TGCAGTGCTAGATCCGGGACAGGGGGCAATCAGCCCCAGCATTTT
d_call: TRBD1; j_call: TRBJ2-7; v_call: TRBV20-1; clone_size: NA; cdr3_aa: CSAMTGAHNEQYF; cdr3_nt: TGCAGTGCTATGACAGGGGCCCACAATGAGCAGTACTTC
d_call: TRBD2; j_call: TRBJ2-1; v_call: TRBV18; clone_size: NA; cdr3_aa: CASSMTSGGRNEQFF; cdr3_nt: TGTGCCAGCTCGATGACTAGCGGGGGGCGCAATGAGCAGTTCTTC
d_call: NA; j_call: TRBJ2-5; v_call: TRBV13; clone_size: NA; cdr3_aa: CASSLEGSPPGTQYF; cdr3_nt: TGTGCCAGCAGCTTAGAAGGTTCGCCCCCGGGGACCCAGTACTTC
d_call: TRBD1; j_call: TRBJ1-4; v_call: TRBV5-1; clone_size: NA; cdr3_aa: CASSFAGTENEKLFF; cdr3_nt: TGCGCCAGCAGCTTCGCCGGGACAGAGAATGAAAAACTGTTTTTT
d_call: NA; j_call: TRBJ2-7; v_call: TRBV25-1; clone_size: few; cdr3_aa: CASSESGTLSYEQYF; cdr3_nt: TGTGCCAGCAGTGAATCCGGGACTCTCTCCTACGAGCAGTACTTC
d_call: TRBD1; j_call: TRBJ2-1; v_call: TRBV28; clone_size: NA; cdr3_aa: CASSNKGRTGYFNEQFF; cdr3_nt: TGTGCCAGCAGCAACAAAGGGCGGACAGGGTATTTCAATGAGCAGTTCTTC
d_call: TRBD2; j_call: TRBJ2-1; v_call: TRBV5-1; clone_size: many; cdr3_aa: CASSFTSGGANEQFF; cdr3_nt: TGCGCCAGCAGCTTTACTAGCGGGGGGGCCAATGAGCAGTTCTTC
d_call: TRBD2; j_call: TRBJ2-1; v_call: TRBV12-3/TRBV12-4; clone_size: NA; cdr3_aa: CASSLTEGLAQFF; cdr3_nt: TGTGCCAGCAGTTTAACGGAGGGACTAGCTCAGTTCTTC
d_call: NA; j_call: TRBJ1-2; v_call: TRBV12-3/TRBV12-4; clone_size: NA; cdr3_aa: CARSPGMYGYTF; cdr3_nt: TGTGCCCGCAGTCCCGGGATGTATGGCTACACCTTC
d_call: NA; j_call: TRBJ2-3; v_call: TRBV27; clone_size: few; cdr3_aa: CASSSQVATQYF; cdr3_nt: TGTGCCAGCAGCTCCCAAGTGGCTACGCAGTATTTT
d_call: TRBD1; j_call: TRBJ1-6; v_call: TRBV12-3/TRBV12-4; clone_size: NA; cdr3_aa: CASSPGPRTGRNSPLHF; cdr3_nt: TGTGCCAGCAGCCCGGGCCCGCGGACAGGGCGGAATTCACCCCTCCACTTT
d_call: NA; j_call: TRBJ2-3; v_call: TRBV29-1; clone_size: few; cdr3_aa: CGVEYGGTDTQYF; cdr3_nt: TGCGGCGTTGAGTACGGGGGCACAGATACGCAGTATTTT
d_call: NA; j_call: TRBJ2-5; v_call: TRBV20-1; clone_size: few; cdr3_aa: CSASGLYRVRETQYF; cdr3_nt: TGCAGTGCTAGTGGGTTGTATCGCGTGAGAGAGACCCAGTACTTC
d_call: NA; j_call: TRBJ1-2; v_call: TRBV11-1; clone_size: many; cdr3_aa: CASSSGLRFGYTF; cdr3_nt: TGTGCCAGCAGCTCGGGACTGCGATTCGGCTACACCTTC
d_call: TRBD2; j_call: TRBJ2-2; v_call: TRBV24-1; clone_size: NA; cdr3_aa: CATSDLASGNNTGELFF; cdr3_nt: TGTGCCACCAGTGATTTGGCTAGCGGGAATAACACCGGGGAGCTGTTTTTT
d_call: TRBD1; j_call: TRBJ2-3; v_call: TRBV28; clone_size: few; cdr3_aa: CASSGWDRGRITDTQYF; cdr3_nt: TGTGCCAGCAGTGGCTGGGACAGGGGGCGAATCACAGATACGCAGTATTTT
d_call: TRBD2; j_call: TRBJ2-5; v_call: TRBV2; clone_size: NA; cdr3_aa: CASTSLAGVVETQYF; cdr3_nt: TGTGCCAGCACCTCACTAGCGGGAGTAGTGGAGACCCAGTACTTC
d_call: TRBD1; j_call: TRBJ1-2; v_call: TRBV2; clone_size: many; cdr3_aa: CASSNRDRGYGYTF; cdr3_nt: TGTGCCAGCAGTAACCGGGACAGAGGATATGGCTACACCTTC